Each of the 26 T cell receptor beta chains below was sequenced from the same sample in a study of vaccination effects on CD4 cells after COVID-19. Before sequencing took place, the ViraFEST assay used viral peptide pools to expand antigen-specific CD4+ T cells. Following culture for nine to ten days, CD4+ T cells were isolated. Of the BNT162b2 and mRNA-1273 vaccines, participants received two doses of one or the other. TCRdb's copy holds only in-frame clones and misses some; the assay was immunoSEQ multiplex PCR. The sample contains approximately 26,000 clones, about 70% of which appear only once. Antigen specificity for these receptors is unknown. This specimen consisted of CD4+ T cells from PBMCs cultured with HCoV-NL63 spike peptides, obtained after COVID-19 vaccination. All receptors come from a human donor who received a COVID-19 vaccine.

The V call is TRBV6-1, the J call TRBJ2-2; D may correspond to TRBD1 or TRBD2 (5 bases each). CDR1 and CDR2 (germline): MNHNS, SASEGT. Trimming removed 4 bases at V and 4 bases at J, with 22 bases between. The CDR3 runs 18 residues. The CDR3, as DNA: TGTGCCAGCAGTGGCTCAACAGAGGGACCCGTAATCACCGGGGAGCTGTTTTTT. Its translation is CASSGSTEGPVITGELFF.

The J gene is TRBJ1-4, the V gene TRBV3-1 (or the pseudogene TRBV3-2); TRBD1 is a possible D gene (6 bases). The V and J ends lost 1 base and 5 bases respectively, with 11 bases between them. From germline, CDR1 is LGHDT and CDR2 YNNKEL (reference sequence). This CDR3 region has 15 residues. The chain's CDR3 is CASSQGGQGNEKLFF. CDR3 coding DNA: TGTGCCAGCAGCCAAGGTGGGCAGGGGAATGAAAAACTGTTTTTT.

This chain uses TRBV3-1 (or the pseudogene TRBV3-2) with TRBJ2-5, with 13 nucleotides matching TRBD2. CDR1 and CDR2 from the germline V gene are LGHDT and YNNKEL (reference sequence). The V segment lost 0 bases and the J segment 5 bases; nucleotides outside the gene matches: 3. This CDR3 comprises 16 residues. CDR3: CASSQELAGGYETQYF. The CDR3 nucleotides read TGTGCCAGCAGCCAAGAACTAGCGGGGGGGTACGAGACCCAGTACTTC.

This clone was found a few times. The rearrangement links TRBV7-9 to TRBJ1-3; D gene unclear. V lost 3 bases and J lost 4, with 16 bases in between. The CDR3 covers 16 residues. CDR1 SEHNR and CDR2 FQNEAQ come from the germline V gene (reference sequence). The CDR3 DNA is TGTGCCAGCAGCTTGATACTCCTTTTGCCGGGAAACACCATATATTTT. This encodes CASSLILLLPGNTIYF.

The chain has TRBV19 and TRBJ2-5; TRBD2 matches 8 bases. This CDR3 has 14 residues. Trimming cost V 11 bases and J 7 bases; bases outside gene matches: 15. Germline CDR1 is LNHDA and CDR2 is SQIVND (reference sequence). The CDR3: CASSTGGDTGTQYF. The CDR3 DNA reads as TGTGCCTCTTCAACGGGGGGGGACACCGGGACCCAGTACTTC.

The V call is TRBV5-1, the J call TRBJ1-4, with D unresolved. Germline CDR1 SGHRS, CDR2 YFSETQ. V lost 0 bases and J 8 bases, leaving 14 bases between the germline ends. CDR3 length: 15 amino acids. The CDR3 protein is CASSLEIGSSEKLFF. The DNA for the CDR3 is TGCGCCAGCAGCTTGGAAATTGGGAGCTCCGAAAAACTGTTTTTT. Combining the CDR3 with reference TRBV5-1 and TRBJ1-4 gives the whole variable domain KAGVTQTPRYLIKTRGQQVTLSCSPISGHRSVSWYQQTPGQGLQFLFEYFSETQRNKGNFPGRFSGRQFSNSRSEMNVSTLELGDSALYLCASSLEIGSSEKLFFGSGTQLSVL.

The chain links TRBV5-1 to TRBJ2-3; TRBD2 is a possible D gene (6 bases). Germline CDR1 and CDR2: SGHRS and YFSETQ. This CDR3 is 15 amino acids long. V was pared by 0 bases and J by 3 bases, with 11 bases between. CDR3 sequence: CASSLGGVGTDTQYF. The CDR3 nucleotides read TGCGCCAGCAGCTTGGGCGGGGTAGGGACAGATACGCAGTATTTT.

This clone was found once. This chain joins TRBV10-2 and TRBJ2-2; TRBD2 might be the D (6 bases). There are 11 residues in the CDR3. V lost 10 bases to trimming and J lost 6 bases, with 9 bases between them. The germline gives CDR1 WSHSY, CDR2 SAAADI. CDR3 coding DNA: TGCGCCACCCAGCGGGCCGGGGAGCTGTTTTTT. Residues: CATQRAGELFF.

This clone has only one observation. This CDR3 is CSVATGSYEQYF. In nucleotides, the CDR3 is TGCAGCGTTGCGACAGGGTCCTACGAGCAGTACTTC. V usage is TRBV29-1 and J usage is TRBJ2-7; 7 nucleotides line up with TRBD1. Trimming took 4 bases from V and 1 from J; bases not matched to a gene: 1. The CDR3 covers 12 residues. Germline V lookup: CDR1 SQVTM, CDR2 ANQGSEA.

In its sample, this clone was seen a few times. This chain joins TRBV3-1 (or the pseudogene TRBV3-2) and TRBJ1-5, with a weak D call TRBD1 (5 bases). This CDR3 region has 12 residues. V lost 1 base, J lost 9 bases, and 7 bases lay in between. The germline gives CDR1 LGHDT, CDR2 YNNKEL (reference sequence). CDR3 DNA: TGTGCCAGCAGCCAAGTCGGGGGGCCCCAGCATTTT. Translated, it gives CASSQVGGPQHF.

This chain uses TRBV3-1 (or the pseudogene TRBV3-2) with TRBJ2-7; 8 nucleotides line up with TRBD2. Germline lookup yields CDR1 LGHDT and CDR2 YNNKEL (reference sequence). The CDR3 is 15 residues long. V lost 4 bases and J lost 2; bases outside the gene matches: 7. The CDR3 region is CASSPRTSPAYEQYF. The CDR3 nucleotides read TGTGCCAGCAGCCCCCGGACTAGCCCCGCCTACGAGCAGTACTTC.

The chain recombines TRBV18 with TRBJ2-2; the match to TRBD2 covers 7 bases. Germline trimming cut 4 bases from V and 2 bases from J; bases unmatched to any gene: 4. The germline V gene has CDR1 KGHSH and CDR2 LQKENI. This CDR3 is 15 amino acids long. CDR3 protein: CASSRDYSNTGELFF. The CDR3 DNA is TGTGCCAGCTCACGGGACTACTCCAACACCGGGGAGCTGTTTTTT.

This clone has a handful of counts. The chain links TRBV5-4 to TRBJ1-2; 8 bases map to TRBD1. The V segment lost 0 bases and the J segment 3 bases; nucleotides outside the gene matches: 10. The CDR3 runs to 17 residues. Germline V gene data show CDR1 as SGHNT and CDR2 as YYREEE (reference sequence). The CDR3 nucleotides are TGTGCCAGCAGCTTGGAGGGTGGGACAGGCGTTTACTATGGCTACACCTTC. Translating gives CASSLEGGTGVYYGYTF.

The chain employs TRBV5-1 and TRBJ1-1; TRBD1 agrees at 8 bases. CDR1 is SGHRS and CDR2 is YFSETQ in the germline V gene. This CDR3 is built from 14 residues. With V trimmed by 3 bases and J by 9 bases, 10 bases remained unmatched. The CDR3 reads CASSSIGQGLKAFF. CDR3 sequence (DNA): TGCGCCAGCAGCTCAATTGGACAGGGCCTGAAAGCTTTCTTT.

The rearrangement joins TRBV18 to TRBJ1-4; D is uncertain. V gave up 3 bases and J gave up 2 bases, with 7 bases separating them. Germline lookup yields CDR1 KGHSH and CDR2 LQKENI. The CDR3 loop spans 14 amino acids. This CDR3 is CASSPRDTNEKLFF. The CDR3 DNA follows: TGTGCCAGCTCACCTCGGGATACTAATGAAAAACTGTTTTTT.

This clone is a singleton in its sample. The chain recombines TRBV10-2 with TRBJ1-2, with D possibly TRBD1 on 6 matching bases. V shed 5 bases and J shed 4 bases, with 8 bases lying between them. The CDR3 extends over 12 amino acids. Germline V lookup: CDR1 WSHSY, CDR2 SAAADI. The CDR3 coding sequence is TGCGCCAGCAGTCTGGACAGCTATGGCTACACCTTC. Protein sequence: CASSLDSYGYTF.

This clone has just one count. This chain uses TRBV25-1 with TRBJ2-1, with D possibly being TRBD2 (5 bases). The CDR3 contains 17 residues. V was trimmed by 6 bases and J by 4 bases, leaving 22 bases between them. Looked up from germline, CDR1 is MGHDK and CDR2 is SYGVNS. CDR3 nucleotides: TGTGCCAGCAGGGGCCTCGGAGGATCCCTTTCTTACAATGAGCAGTTCTTC. It yields the protein CASRGLGGSLSYNEQFF. The full variable domain, in which reference TRBV25-1 and TRBJ2-1 provide the parts outside the CDR3, is EADIYQTPRYLVIGTGKKITLECSQTMGHDKMYWYQQDPGMELHLIHYSYGVNSTEKGDLSSESTVSRIRTEHFPLTLESARPSHTSQYLCASRGLGGSLSYNEQFFGPGTRLTVL.

V and J are TRBV29-1 and TRBJ2-3; D not resolved. The ends were cut back, 4 bases at V and 3 bases at J, with 11 bases in the middle. This CDR3 is built from 13 residues. Germline V gives CDR1 SQVTM, CDR2 ANQGSEA. The CDR3 bases are TGCAGCGTTGTACACGATGGGACAGATACGCAGTATTTT. This codes for CSVVHDGTDTQYF.

This clone was counted only a few times. The chain carries TRBV3-1 (or the pseudogene TRBV3-2) and TRBJ2-7, with D perhaps TRBD2 (5 bases). This CDR3 spans 13 amino acids. Trimming shortened V by 2 bases and J by 5 bases, and 10 bases separated the two germline ends. CDR1 is LGHDT and CDR2 is YNNKEL in the germline V gene (reference sequence). CDR3 region: CASSQQGSNEQYF. In nucleotides, the CDR3 is TGTGCCAGCAGCCAACAAGGGAGCAACGAGCAGTACTTC.

The chain employs TRBV10-3 and TRBJ2-5, with 10 bases identical to TRBD2. V was pared by 2 bases and J by 4 bases, with 7 bases of the junction left unmatched. The CDR3 consists of 16 residues. Germline lookup yields CDR1 ENHRY and CDR2 SYGVKD. In nucleotides, the CDR3 is TGTGCCATCAGTGAGCCGGGACTAGCGAAATCAGAGACCCAGTACTTC. This translates into CAISEPGLAKSETQYF.

V usage is TRBV11-3 and J usage is TRBJ2-5, with 7 bases lining up with TRBD1. Per germline, CDR1 SGHNT and CDR2 YENEEA. The CDR3 contains 14 residues. The junction had 4 bases not matched to a gene; V was cut back by 1 base and J by 5 bases. In DNA form, the CDR3 reads TGTGCCAGCAGCTTAGTCGGACAGGACGAGACCCAGTACTTC. It codes for CASSLVGQDETQYF.

This chain uses TRBV5-1 with TRBJ1-2, with D perhaps matching TRBD1 (6 bases). The CDR3 consists of 14 residues. The V and J ends lost 4 bases and 2 bases respectively, with 12 bases between them. In germline, CDR1 is SGHRS, CDR2 YFSETQ. CDR3 protein: CASSLTQGNYGYTF. CDR3 sequence (DNA): TGCGCCAGCAGCCTGACACAGGGAAACTATGGCTACACCTTC. Variable domain in full (rest from reference TRBV5-1 and TRBJ1-2): KAGVTQTPRYLIKTRGQQVTLSCSPISGHRSVSWYQQTPGQGLQFLFEYFSETQRNKGNFPGRFSGRQFSNSRSEMNVSTLELGDSALYLCASSLTQGNYGYTFGSGTRLTVV.

The gene calls are TRBV3-1 (or the pseudogene TRBV3-2) and TRBJ2-7, with 13 positions matching TRBD2. The germline gives CDR1 LGHDT, CDR2 YNNKEL (reference sequence). CDR3 length: 17 residues. The ends lost 4 bases at V and 6 bases at J; junction bases unmatched: 12. CDR3 amino acids: CASSPGLAGAYPGEQYF. DNA for the CDR3: TGTGCCAGCAGCCCCGGACTAGCGGGAGCCTATCCCGGCGAGCAGTACTTC.

The chain couples TRBV5-1 to TRBJ1-2, with D possibly being TRBD1 (5 bases). The CDR3 is 13 residues long. Germline loops: CDR1 SGHRS, CDR2 YFSETQ. The ends were cut back, 4 bases at V and 6 bases at J, with 13 bases in the middle. CDR3: CASSLRVGDGYTF. DNA of the CDR3: TGCGCCAGCAGCCTTAGGGTAGGGGATGGCTACACCTTC.

The rearrangement links TRBV19 to TRBJ1-5, with D possibly matching TRBD1 (5 bases). Germline V gives CDR1 LNHDA, CDR2 SQIVND (reference sequence). V lost 0 bases to trimming and J lost 3 bases, with 9 bases between them. There are 15 residues in the CDR3. The CDR3 coding sequence is TGTGCCAGTAGTATAGATCAGACAGTCAATCAGCCCCAGCATTTT. Translated: CASSIDQTVNQPQHF. Combining the CDR3 with reference TRBV19 and TRBJ1-5 gives the whole variable domain DGGITQSPKYLFRKEGQNVTLSCEQNLNHDAMYWYRQDPGQGLRLIYYSQIVNDFQKGDIAEGYSVSREKKESFPLTVTSAQKNPTAFYLCASSIDQTVNQPQHFGDGTRLSIL.

This chain joins TRBV7-2 and TRBJ2-1; D remains ambiguous. In germline, CDR1 is SGHTA, CDR2 FQGNSA. The CDR3 extends over 13 amino acids. Trimming removed 1 base from V and 9 bases from J, with 10 bases in between. For the CDR3, the DNA is TGTGCCAGCAGCTTAGTGTGGCTAGGTGAGCAGTTCTTC. This translates into CASSLVWLGEQFF.